Sequencing of this T cell receptor beta chain was carried out in a study of response to subunit inactivated influenza vaccine. Regarding the study as a whole: Researchers suggested that each seasonal influenza vaccination recruits few new T cells.

Comments on this clonotype: What it binds is unknown.

Each CDR3 protein is one row after TCRdb ran MiXCR on the RT-PCR reads. This table has over 150,000 distinct CDR3 sequences, 11% appearing once. CDR3 length equals 14 residues. The V end was cut by 6 bases, the J end by 2 bases, with 11 bases between. Germline loops: CDR1 MNHEY, CDR2 SVGEGT. This TCR was recovered from a man aged 50 to 60 who received an inactivated influenza vaccine. The V gene is TRBV6-2 or TRBV6-3, the J gene TRBJ1-3; no reliable D call. The sample here was non-naive T cells sorted from PBMCs, taken 45 days after vaccination. The CDR3 sequence: CASSNGFAGNTIYF. In DNA form, the CDR3 reads TGTGCCAGCAGCAACGGGTTCGCTGGAAACACCATATATTTT.